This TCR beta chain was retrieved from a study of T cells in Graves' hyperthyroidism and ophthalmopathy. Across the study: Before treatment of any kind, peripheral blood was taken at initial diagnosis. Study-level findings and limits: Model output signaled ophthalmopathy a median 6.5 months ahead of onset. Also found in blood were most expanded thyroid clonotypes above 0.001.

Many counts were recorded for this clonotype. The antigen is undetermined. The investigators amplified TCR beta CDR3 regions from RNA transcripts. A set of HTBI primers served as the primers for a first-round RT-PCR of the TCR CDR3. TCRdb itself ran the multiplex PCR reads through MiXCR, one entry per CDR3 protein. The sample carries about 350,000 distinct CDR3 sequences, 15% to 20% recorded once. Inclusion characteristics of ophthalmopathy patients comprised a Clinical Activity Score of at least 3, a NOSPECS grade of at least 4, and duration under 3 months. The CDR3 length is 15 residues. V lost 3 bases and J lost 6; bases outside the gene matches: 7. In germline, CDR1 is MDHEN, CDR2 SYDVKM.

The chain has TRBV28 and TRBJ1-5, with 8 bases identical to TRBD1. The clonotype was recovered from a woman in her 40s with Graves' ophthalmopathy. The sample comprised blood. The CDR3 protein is CASSFRTGFTQPQHF. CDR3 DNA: TGTGCCAGCAGTTTCCGGACAGGGTTCACTCAGCCCCAGCATTTT.